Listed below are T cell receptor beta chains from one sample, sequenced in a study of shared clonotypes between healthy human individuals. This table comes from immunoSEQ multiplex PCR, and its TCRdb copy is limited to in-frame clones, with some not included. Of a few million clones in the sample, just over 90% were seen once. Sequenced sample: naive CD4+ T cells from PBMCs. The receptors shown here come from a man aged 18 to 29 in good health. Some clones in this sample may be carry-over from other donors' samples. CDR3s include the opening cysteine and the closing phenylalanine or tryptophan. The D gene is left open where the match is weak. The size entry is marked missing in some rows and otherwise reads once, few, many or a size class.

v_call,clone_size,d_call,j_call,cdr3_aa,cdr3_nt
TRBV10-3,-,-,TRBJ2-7,CAISEVRASYEQYF,TGTGCCATCAGTGAGGTCAGGGCCTCCTACGAGCAGTACTTC
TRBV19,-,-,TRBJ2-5,CASSMVGGETQYF,TGTGCCAGTAGTATGGTGGGTGGAGAGACCCAGTACTTC
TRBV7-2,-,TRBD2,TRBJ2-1,CASSLSLAATYNEQFF,TGTGCCAGCAGCTTATCCCTAGCGGCAACCTACAATGAGCAGTTCTTC
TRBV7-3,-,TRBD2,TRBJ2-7,CASSPGTNFHEQYF,TGTGCCAGCAGCCCCGGGACTAATTTCCACGAGCAGTACTTC
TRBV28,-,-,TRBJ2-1,CASSSEQGYNEQFF,TGTGCCAGCAGTTCCGAGCAGGGGTACAATGAGCAGTTCTTC
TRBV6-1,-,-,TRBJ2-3,CASSEALYPSTDTQYF,TGTGCCAGCAGTGAAGCGCTATATCCCAGCACAGATACGCAGTATTTT
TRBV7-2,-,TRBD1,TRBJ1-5,CASSLAQGAQAQHF,TGTGCCAGCAGCTTAGCCCAGGGGGCGCAGGCCCAGCATTTT
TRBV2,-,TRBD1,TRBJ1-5,CASSGPVGQGASTNQPQHF,TGTGCCAGCAGTGGCCCGGTGGGACAGGGCGCTTCCACCAATCAGCCCCAGCATTTT
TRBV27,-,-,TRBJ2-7,CASGLERYEQYF,TGTGCCAGCGGGCTAGAACGCTACGAGCAGTACTTC
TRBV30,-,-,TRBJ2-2,CAWSITNTGELFF,TGTGCCTGGAGTATTACAAACACCGGGGAGCTGTTTTTT
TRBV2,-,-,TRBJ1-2,CASSGTEGYGYTF,TGTGCCAGCAGTGGGACAGAAGGCTATGGCTACACCTTC
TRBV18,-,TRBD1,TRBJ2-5,CASSPGQGNQETQYF,TGTGCCAGCTCTCCGGGACAGGGGAATCAAGAGACCCAGTACTTC
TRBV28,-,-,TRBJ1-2,CASRLTGTNYGYTF,TGTGCCAGCAGACTCACAGGAACCAACTATGGCTACACCTTC
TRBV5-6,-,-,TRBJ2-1,CASSLRGGEQFF,TGTGCCAGCAGCCTAAGGGGTGGGGAGCAGTTCTTC
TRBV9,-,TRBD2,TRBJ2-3,CASSVAGTSGAVTQYF,TGTGCCAGCAGCGTAGCTGGGACTAGCGGAGCCGTTACGCAGTATTTT
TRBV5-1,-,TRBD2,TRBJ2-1,CASSLVASGTYNEQFF,TGCGCCAGCAGCTTGGTGGCTAGCGGAACCTACAATGAGCAGTTCTTC
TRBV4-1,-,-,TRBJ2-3,CASSRPGGGTDTQYF,TGCGCCAGCAGCCGCCCTGGGGGCGGGACAGATACGCAGTATTTT
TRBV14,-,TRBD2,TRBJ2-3,CASSQGLGLAGIDTQYF,TGTGCCAGCAGCCAAGGCTTGGGACTAGCGGGGATAGATACGCAGTATTTT
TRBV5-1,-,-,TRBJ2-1,CASSLKSGASYNEQFF,TGCGCCAGCAGCTTGAAGAGCGGCGCTTCCTACAATGAGCAGTTCTTC
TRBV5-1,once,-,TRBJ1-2,CASSLSGSGDYGYTF,TGCGCCAGCAGCTTGTCGGGTTCGGGAGACTATGGCTACACCTTC
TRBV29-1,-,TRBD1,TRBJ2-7,CSVLGQGDYEQYF,TGCAGCGTCCTGGGACAGGGGGACTACGAGCAGTACTTC
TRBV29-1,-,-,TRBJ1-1,CSVEFRLNTEAFF,TGCAGCGTTGAGTTCAGATTGAACACTGAAGCTTTCTTT
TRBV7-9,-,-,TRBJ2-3,CASTSTELDTQYF,TGTGCCAGCACCTCCACGGAATTAGATACGCAGTATTTT
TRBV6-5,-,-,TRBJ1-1,CASSYRAESQAFF,TGTGCCAGCAGTTACCGCGCAGAGTCGCAAGCTTTCTTT
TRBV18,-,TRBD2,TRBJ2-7,CASSPLPSGSGEQYF,TGTGCCAGCTCACCACTGCCTAGCGGGAGTGGCGAGCAGTACTTC
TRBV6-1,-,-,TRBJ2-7,CASSEKGNEQYF,TGTGCCAGCAGTGAAAAGGGGAACGAGCAGTACTTC
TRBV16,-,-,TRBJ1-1,CASSRGHLVMDTEAFF,TGTGCCAGCAGCCGAGGACATCTGGTTATGGACACTGAAGCTTTCTTT
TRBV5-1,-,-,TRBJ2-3,CASSLVQGPDTQYF,TGCGCCAGCAGCTTGGTGCAGGGGCCAGATACGCAGTATTTT
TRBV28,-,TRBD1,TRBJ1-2,CASSSPGRGVGYGYTF,TGTGCCAGCAGTTCTCCGGGCAGGGGGGTGGGCTATGGCTACACCTTC
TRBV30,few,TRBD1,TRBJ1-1,CAWRTGANTEAFF,TGTGCCTGGCGGACAGGGGCCAACACTGAAGCTTTCTTT
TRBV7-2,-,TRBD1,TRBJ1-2,CASSLTGSYGYTF,TGTGCCAGCAGCCTGACAGGGAGCTATGGCTACACCTTC
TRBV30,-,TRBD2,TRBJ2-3,CAWSGLAGEWDTDTQYF,TGTGCCTGGAGTGGACTAGCGGGAGAATGGGACACAGATACGCAGTATTTT